This TCR beta chain is drawn from a study of T cells in narcolepsy. Trimming took 1 base from V and 4 from J, leaving 5 bases between them. This CDR3 contains 14 residues. Germline V gives CDR1 SGHTA, CDR2 FQGNSA. Clones were read by immunoSEQ multiplex PCR, and TCRdb kept only the in-frame ones, dropping some. The table lists some 22,000 clones, approximately 85% of them singletons. Input material: memory (CD45RA-) CD4+ T cells from blood. This chain uses TRBV7-2 with TRBJ2-6, with D unclear. The receptor comes from a human donor in good health. Here the CDR3 reads CASSLELGANVLTF. The CDR3 bases are TGTGCCAGCAGCTTAGAGCTAGGGGCCAACGTCCTGACTTTC.